This T cell receptor (beta chain) emerged from a study of T cells in women clearing cervical HPV infection (dated by TCRdb to the late 2010s). The study in broad terms: The cases were some 25 women with histologically confirmed HPV16-related CIN3 or worse, and 2 of these cases were invasive cancers. HLA typing was available for only a few women, so HLA type could not be excluded as a confounder. Cases had a median age of about 34 years and controls had a median age of about 37, with no significant differences in baseline characteristics. The approximately 26 controls were women who cleared a single incident HPV16 infection within 12 months without developing precancer or cancer. In the parent cohort, approximately 9,400 women aged 18 or older were enrolled in Guanacaste, Costa Rica, during about 1992 to 1994 and were followed for over six years. Five blinded duplicates per group were added as quality controls, giving around 60 samples: approximately 50 participants and around ten replicates. The exploratory proof-of-principle case-control study was nested within the Guanacaste HPV Natural History Study in Costa Rica and compared TCR repertoires across cervical HPV16 outcomes. Among cases, blood sampling came a median of approximately 150 days after lesion detection, with an interquartile range of 90 to 200 days. Cases were matched to controls by age within five years and by the year the sample was collected. Blood from cases was collected at the visit at which the lesion was first identified, whereas blood from controls was collected once infection was no longer detected. General conclusions and limits of the study: Cases had lower TRBV6-7 relative abundance than controls (approximately 0.11% versus 0.16%; Bonferroni P = 0.0008). TCR repertoire richness was significantly higher in CIN3+ cases than in controls across sequencing depths, while evenness did not differ. Because the number of T cells in each sample was unknown, differences in richness could reflect differing T-cell content rather than repertoire biology. Random forest classifiers combining richness and V gene abundances distinguished cases from controls with an estimated AUC of 0.83. The cross-sectional design could not show whether associations preceded infection or resulted from it; effector/memory subsets and HPV-specific T cells were not isolated.

Every participant had a single incident cervical HPV16 infection, and prevalent HPV16 infections were excluded. Cervical HPV DNA was detected by MY09/MY11 PCR and genotyped by dot-blot hybridization. Fifteen mL of heparinized blood was centrifuged, after which the buffy coat was aliquoted, frozen at -30 degrees C, and then stored at -80 degrees C. QIAGEN kits were used to extract genomic DNA from the buffy coat specimens. The CDR3, cysteine through phenylalanine, is 13 amino acids long. The DNA has 30 bases, all within the CDR3, and is read from base 1. CDR1 and CDR2 are read off the germline V gene (reference sequence) as DFQATT and SNEGSKA. Clipping removes 5 bases from V and 6 bases from J, with 10 as the unmatched junction base count. A word on this clone: Its antigen is still unknown. The read stops 3 residues short of the end of the CDR3; the missing end is completed from the germline J gene.

TCR beta CDR3 regions were amplified by multiplex PCR from an average of about 1,300 ng genomic DNA per sample using the immunoSEQ assay. To correct primer bias, the assay used a complete synthetic TCR repertoire to set an amplification baseline. The amplicons were sequenced on the Illumina platform. In the paper's pipeline: Sequence errors were corrected by clustering with frequency ratios and a modified nearest-neighbor algorithm, and the sequences were then analyzed in the immunoSEQ Analyzer using IMGT gene definitions. At each rarefaction depth, TCR richness and evenness were averaged across 20 rarefaction repeats, and any sample with fewer sequences than the depth was left out. Wilcoxon rank sum tests with FDR correction were used to compare V, D and J gene relative abundances between the groups. In the blinded duplicates, the intraclass correlation was around 96% for TCR richness and averaged about 80% across around 66 gene segments. TCRdb took over this immuneACCESS table, retaining in-frame rearrangements with V and J assigned. Such tables are incomplete; in checked studies, under half of the missing clones stem from an unresolved V gene, and the remainder is unexplained. V and J calls plus clone size are reproduced from that table; the DNA served to infer D and trimming. The sample table gives tens of thousands of clones. Less than 40% of the sample is in the top ten clones.

This clonotype originated in a woman between 18 and 70 years old with a cervical HPV16 infection that either progressed to CIN3+ or cleared (not recorded which). The chain couples TRBV20-1 to TRBJ2-7, with 7 bases matching TRBD1. The sequencing sample was made of blood buffy coat. The CDR3 DNA, read in part, is TGCAGTGCTCCGCGACAGGGCTCCCCCGAG. Translated, this is CSAPRQGSPE. The complete CDR3 reads CSAPRQGSPEQYF.